The 22 T cell receptor beta chains listed next were all sequenced from one sample in a study of early T cells in non-severe SARS-CoV-2 infection. TCRdb itself ran the 5' RACE reads through MiXCR, one entry per CDR3 protein. The sample lists about 90,000 distinct CDR3 sequences; approximately 14% were seen once. Sequenced sample: whole blood. The origin of the receptors is an adult who was a healthcare worker with PCR-confirmed SARS-CoV-2 infection or an uninfected control (not recorded which).

Worth noting for this clonotype: Given a much more abundant clone one base away, this may be a read error. The chain employs TRBV11-2 and TRBJ2-1; D perhaps matches TRBD1 (5 bases). CDR3 length equals 13 residues. CDR1 SGHAT and CDR2 FQNNGV come from the germline V gene. The CDR3 bases are TGTGCCAGCAGCTTAGAGTTGGTGGATCCCTCAGGGTTC. Its protein is CASSLELVDPSGF.

This clonotype was detected many times. This chain joins TRBV5-4 and TRBJ1-1, with D tentatively TRBD1 (6 bases). The germline CDR1 and CDR2 sequences are SGHNT and YYREEE (reference sequence). The CDR3 is made up of 17 amino acids. Trimming removed 0 bases from V and 6 bases from J, with 21 bases in between. The CDR3, as DNA: TGTGCCAGCAGCTTGGCGGGGGGCCAGGGGACGATGGCTGAAGCTTTCTTT. Protein: CASSLAGGQGTMAEAFF.

This clonotype has ten or more counts. V gene TRBV6-6 combines with J gene TRBJ1-1; TRBD1 might be the D (6 bases). The V end was cut by 0 bases, the J end by 2 bases, with 10 bases between. Germline CDR1 is MNHNY and CDR2 is SVGAGI (reference sequence). This CDR3 is 15 amino acids long. CDR3 in amino acids: CASSYSRTVNTEAFF. The CDR3, as DNA: TGTGCCAGCAGTTACTCCCGGACAGTCAACACTGAAGCTTTCTTT.

This clonotype was counted only a few times. The V gene is TRBV6-5, the J gene TRBJ2-1; TRBD2 matches at 11 bases. CDR3 length: 15 residues. Per germline, CDR1 MNHEY and CDR2 SVGAGI. The V gene end was trimmed by 2 bases and the J gene end by 6 bases; junction bases not matched to a gene: 3. The CDR3 nucleotides read TGTGCCAGCAGTTACGGGCTAGCGGGAGGCAATGAGCAGTTCTTC. It encodes CASSYGLAGGNEQFF.

This chain joins TRBV20-1 and TRBJ1-1; D call uncertain. Germline V gene sequence: CDR1 DFQATT, CDR2 SNEGSKA (reference sequence). CDR3 size: 14 residues. Between the trimmed V and J ends, which lost 0 bases and 5 bases, there was a span of 13 bases. CDR3 loop: CSARDQGRFTEAFF. The CDR3 DNA reads TGCAGTGCTAGAGATCAAGGCAGGTTTACTGAAGCTTTCTTT.

The chain is built from TRBV27 and TRBJ2-3; 8 nucleotides align to TRBD2. The germline V gene has CDR1 MNHEY and CDR2 SMNVEV (reference sequence). This CDR3 has 17 amino acids. The trim removed 6 bases at V and 0 bases at J, leaving 11 bases unmatched. The CDR3 spells CASSQGLVVTSTDTQYF. The CDR3 DNA is TGTGCCAGCAGCCAGGGACTAGTGGTAACTAGCACAGATACGCAGTATTTT.

V usage is TRBV5-6 and J usage is TRBJ2-7; 9 bases align to TRBD2. The germline gives CDR1 SGHDT, CDR2 YYEEEE. This CDR3 is 16 amino acids long. With 5 bases clipped from V and 5 bases from J, the junction kept 14 bases outside the gene matches. The DNA of the CDR3 is TGTGCCAGCAGTTTTCTGACCGGGACTAGCCAGGACGAGCAGTACTTC. Translated, it gives CASSFLTGTSQDEQYF.

This clonotype was picked up a small number of times. V gene TRBV2 combines with J gene TRBJ1-5, with a tentative D call TRBD1 (5 bases). The CDR3 extends over 15 amino acids. V was clipped by 4 bases and J by 2 bases, with 12 bases between them. Germline CDR1 and CDR2: SNHLY and FYNNEI. CDR3 sequence: CASSGDSIGNQPQHF. The CDR3 DNA follows: TGTGCCAGCAGTGGCGACAGTATTGGCAATCAGCCCCAGCATTTT.

This clonotype has ten or more counts. In DNA form, the CDR3 reads TGTGCCAGCACCCAGGGAGGAGGCCAGCCCCAGCATTTT. This sequence encodes CASTQGGGQPQHF. This chain joins TRBV25-1 and TRBJ1-5, with D maybe TRBD1 (5 bases). CDR1 is MGHDK and CDR2 is SYGVNS in the germline V gene. V was cut by 7 bases and J by 7 bases, with 14 bases left in between. The CDR3 consists of 13 residues.

V usage is TRBV19 and J usage is TRBJ2-3; unclear D gene. The CDR3 length is 12 residues. Germline CDR1 LNHDA, CDR2 SQIVND (reference sequence). V lost 4 bases to trimming and J lost 6 bases, with 8 bases between them. The CDR3 nucleotides read TGTGCCAGTAGTAATGGTTTTGATACGCAGTATTTT. Translation: CASSNGFDTQYF. The whole variable domain, filled in from reference TRBV19 and TRBJ2-3, reads DGGITQSPKYLFRKEGQNVTLSCEQNLNHDAMYWYRQDPGQGLRLIYYSQIVNDFQKGDIAEGYSVSREKKESFPLTVTSAQKNPTAFYLCASSNGFDTQYFGPGTRLTVL.

This clonotype was seen many times. This chain joins TRBV7-2 and TRBJ2-7, with 13 positions matching TRBD2. CDR1 is SGHTA, CDR2 FQGNSA, per germline. V shed 4 bases and J 4 bases; nucleotides not matched to a gene: 1. The CDR3 has 14 residues. This chain's CDR3 is CASSSGLAGYEQYF. The DNA of the CDR3 is TGTGCCAGCAGCTCGGGACTAGCGGGGTACGAGCAGTACTTC.

The chain carries TRBV27 and TRBJ1-1, with TRBD1 matching over 8 bases. The CDR3 spans 14 residues. V lost 3 bases and J lost 4; bases outside the gene matches: 4. Germline V lookup: CDR1 MNHEY, CDR2 SMNVEV (reference sequence). The CDR3, as DNA: TGTGCCAGCAGTTTTCAACAGGGGGTCACTGAAGCTTTCTTT. Residues: CASSFQQGVTEAFF.

This clonotype was found a few times. This rearrangement joins TRBV3-1 to TRBJ1-1; no reliable D call. The V gene lost 0 bases and the J gene lost 4 bases, with 12 bases spanning the gap. CDR1 LGHDT and CDR2 YNNKEL come from the germline V gene (reference sequence). This CDR3 region has 15 residues. The CDR3 DNA reads TGTGCCAGCAGCCAAGATCTGGGCCAGACCACTGAAGCTTTCTTT. Amino acid sequence: CASSQDLGQTTEAFF.

This clonotype has ten or more counts. At one end, the junction sequence differs from germline, possibly due to a read error. This chain uses TRBV12-3 or TRBV12-4 with TRBJ2-3; D unresolved. The CDR3 extends over 12 amino acids. CDR3: CASSLGTDTQYF. CDR3 sequence (DNA): TGTGCCAGCAGCTTAGGCACAGATACGCAGTATTTT.

This clonotype was counted many times. The chain uses TRBV19 and TRBJ1-5; D uncertain. The CDR3 is 14 residues long. Between the trimmed V and J ends, which lost 2 bases and 4 bases, there was a span of 9 bases. Germline CDR1 and CDR2: LNHDA and SQIVND (reference sequence). DNA of the CDR3: TGTGCCAGTAGTATATCGGGAACTAATCAGCCCCAGCATTTT. Translation gives CASSISGTNQPQHF.

This chain links TRBV12-3 or TRBV12-4 with TRBJ2-2, with TRBD1 identical over 7 bases. Trimming cost V 6 bases and J 3 bases; bases outside gene matches: 4. There are 14 residues in the CDR3. CDR3 DNA sequence: TGTGCCAGCAGAGAACAGGGGCACACCGGGGAGCTGTTTTTT. The encoded protein is CASREQGHTGELFF.

This clonotype turned up a few times. The chain is built from TRBV7-9 and TRBJ2-1; 9 nucleotides agree with TRBD1. The CDR3 has 14 residues. Germline-derived CDR1 and CDR2 are SEHNR and FQNEAQ (reference sequence). The V gene end was trimmed by 4 bases and the J gene end by 6 bases; junction bases not matched to a gene: 4. Written as DNA, the CDR3 is TGTGCCAGCAGCTCCCGGACAGGGGTCAATGAGCAGTTCTTC. Protein: CASSSRTGVNEQFF.

The sample holds a few counts of this clonotype. The chain recombines TRBV28 with TRBJ1-1; D is unclear. V was trimmed by 2 bases and J by 9 bases, leaving 7 bases between them. The CDR3 sequence is 11 residues long. Germline lookup yields CDR1 MDHEN and CDR2 SYDVKM. The CDR3 region is CASSLGRQAFF. CDR3 DNA sequence: TGTGCCAGCAGTTTAGGAAGGCAAGCTTTCTTT.

V is TRBV5-1 and J is TRBJ2-1; D remains ambiguous. The CDR3 runs 13 residues. From germline, CDR1 is SGHRS and CDR2 YFSETQ. V was trimmed by 1 base and J by 5 bases, leaving 7 bases between them. DNA of the CDR3: TGCGCCAGCAGCTTGCGGGCGGACAATGAGCAGTTCTTC. Protein: CASSLRADNEQFF.

This clonotype was found a few times. The V gene is TRBV29-1, the J gene TRBJ1-1; D not certain. Germline loops: CDR1 SQVTM, CDR2 ANQGSEA. Trimming removed 6 bases at V and 4 bases at J, with 12 bases between. The CDR3 loop spans 12 amino acids. The CDR3 nucleotides are TGCAGCGTCCTAGTACCGGGCACTGAAGCTTTCTTT. It is translated as CSVLVPGTEAFF.

V is TRBV29-1 and J is TRBJ2-1; possible D gene TRBD1, 5 bases. This CDR3 region has 15 residues. Germline assignment: CDR1 SQVTM and CDR2 ANQGSEA. V was clipped by 6 bases and J by 0 bases, with 15 bases between them. The chain's CDR3 is CSVETGDSSYNEQFF. CDR3 coding DNA: TGCAGCGTCGAAACCGGTGACAGCTCCTACAATGAGCAGTTCTTC.

This clonotype was recorded at least ten times. The genes are TRBV6-5 and TRBJ1-2, with TRBD1 matching over 9 bases. After removal of 5 bases from V and 4 bases from J, the junction contained 5 bases not matched to a gene. The CDR3 loop spans 14 amino acids. Germline CDR1 reads MNHEY; CDR2 reads SVGAGI. CDR3 residues: CASSGRDRAYGYTF. The CDR3 bases are TGTGCCAGCAGTGGCCGGGACAGGGCCTATGGCTACACCTTC.